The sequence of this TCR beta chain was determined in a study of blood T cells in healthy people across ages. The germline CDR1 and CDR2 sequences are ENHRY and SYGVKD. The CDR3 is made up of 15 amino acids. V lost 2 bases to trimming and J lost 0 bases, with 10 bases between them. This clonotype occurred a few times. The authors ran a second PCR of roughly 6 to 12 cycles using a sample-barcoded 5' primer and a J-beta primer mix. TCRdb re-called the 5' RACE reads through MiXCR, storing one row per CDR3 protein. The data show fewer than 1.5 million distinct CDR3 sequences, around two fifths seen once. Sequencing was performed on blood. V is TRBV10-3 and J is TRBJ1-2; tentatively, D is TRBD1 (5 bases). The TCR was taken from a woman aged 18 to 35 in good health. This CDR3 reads CAISEQPGPNYGYTF. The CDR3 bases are TGTGCCATCAGTGAGCAGCCGGGGCCTAACTATGGCTACACCTTC.